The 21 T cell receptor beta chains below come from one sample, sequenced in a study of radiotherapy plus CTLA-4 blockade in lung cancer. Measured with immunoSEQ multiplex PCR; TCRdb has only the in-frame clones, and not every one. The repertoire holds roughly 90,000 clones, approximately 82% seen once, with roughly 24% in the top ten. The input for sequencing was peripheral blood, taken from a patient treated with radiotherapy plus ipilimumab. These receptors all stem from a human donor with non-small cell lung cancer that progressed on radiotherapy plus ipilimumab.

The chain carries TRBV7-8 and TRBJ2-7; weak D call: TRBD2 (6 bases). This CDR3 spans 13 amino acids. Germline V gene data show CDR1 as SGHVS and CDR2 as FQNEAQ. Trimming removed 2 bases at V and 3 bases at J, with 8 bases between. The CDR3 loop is CASSLHGGYEQYF. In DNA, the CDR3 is TGTGCCAGCAGCTTACACGGGGGCTACGAGCAGTACTTC.

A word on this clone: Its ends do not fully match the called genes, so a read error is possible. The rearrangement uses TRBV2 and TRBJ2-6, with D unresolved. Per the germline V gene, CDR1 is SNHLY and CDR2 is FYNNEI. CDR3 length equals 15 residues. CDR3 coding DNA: TGTGCCAGCAGTAAAGCCTTCTCTGGGGCCAACGTCCTGACTTTC. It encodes CASSKAFSGANVLTF.

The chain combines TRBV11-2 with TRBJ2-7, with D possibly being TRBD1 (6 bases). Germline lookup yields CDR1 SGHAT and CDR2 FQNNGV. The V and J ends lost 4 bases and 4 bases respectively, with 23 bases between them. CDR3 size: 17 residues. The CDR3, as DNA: TGTGCCAGCAGCTATAGCGTCAAGGGTCAGGGGTGGTACGAGCAGTACGTC. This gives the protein CASSYSVKGQGWYEQYV.

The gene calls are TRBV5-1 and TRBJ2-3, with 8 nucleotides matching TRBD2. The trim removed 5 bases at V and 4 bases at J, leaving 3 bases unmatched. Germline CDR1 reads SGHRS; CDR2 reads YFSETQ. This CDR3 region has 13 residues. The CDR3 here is CASSSTSADTQYF. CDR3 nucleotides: TGCGCCAGCAGTTCGACTAGCGCAGATACGCAGTATTTT.

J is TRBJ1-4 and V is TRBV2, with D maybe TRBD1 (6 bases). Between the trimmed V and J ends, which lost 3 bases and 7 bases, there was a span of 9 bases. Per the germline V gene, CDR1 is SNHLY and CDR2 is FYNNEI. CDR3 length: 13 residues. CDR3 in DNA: TGTGCCAGCAGTGACGGGGGGCTTGAAAAACTGTTTTTT. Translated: CASSDGGLEKLFF.

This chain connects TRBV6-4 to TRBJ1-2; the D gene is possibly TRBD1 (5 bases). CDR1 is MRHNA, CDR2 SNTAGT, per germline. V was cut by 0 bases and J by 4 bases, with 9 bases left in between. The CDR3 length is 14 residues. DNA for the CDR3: TGTGCCAGCAGTGACTCGGAGGGGCTCTATGGCTACACCTTC. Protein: CASSDSEGLYGYTF.

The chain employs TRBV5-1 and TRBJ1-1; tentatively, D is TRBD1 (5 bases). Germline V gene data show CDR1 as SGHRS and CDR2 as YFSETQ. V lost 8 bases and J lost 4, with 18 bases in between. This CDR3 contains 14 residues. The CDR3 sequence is CASTPASGGTEAFF. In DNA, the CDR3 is TGCGCCAGTACCCCGGCCTCGGGGGGCACTGAAGCTTTCTTT.

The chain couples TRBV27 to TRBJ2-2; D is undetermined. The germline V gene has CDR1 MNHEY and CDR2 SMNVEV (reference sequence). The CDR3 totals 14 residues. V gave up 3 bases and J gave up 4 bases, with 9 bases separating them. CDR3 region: CASSFYRRTGELFF. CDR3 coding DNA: TGTGCCAGCAGTTTCTACAGACGCACCGGGGAGCTGTTTTTT.

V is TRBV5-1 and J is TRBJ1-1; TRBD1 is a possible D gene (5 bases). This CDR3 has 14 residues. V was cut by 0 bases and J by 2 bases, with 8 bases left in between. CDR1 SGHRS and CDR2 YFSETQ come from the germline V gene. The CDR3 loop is CASSLGGPNTEAFF. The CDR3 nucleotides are TGCGCCAGCAGCTTGGGGGGACCCAACACTGAAGCTTTCTTT. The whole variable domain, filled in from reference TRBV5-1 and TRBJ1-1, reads KAGVTQTPRYLIKTRGQQVTLSCSPISGHRSVSWYQQTPGQGLQFLFEYFSETQRNKGNFPGRFSGRQFSNSRSEMNVSTLELGDSALYLCASSLGGPNTEAFFGQGTRLTVV.

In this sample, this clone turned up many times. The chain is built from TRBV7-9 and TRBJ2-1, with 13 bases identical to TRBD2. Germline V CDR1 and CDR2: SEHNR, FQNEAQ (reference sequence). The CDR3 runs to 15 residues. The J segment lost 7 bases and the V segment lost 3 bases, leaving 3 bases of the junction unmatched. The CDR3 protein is CASSFTSGRDNEQFF. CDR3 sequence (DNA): TGTGCCAGCAGCTTTACTAGCGGGAGGGATAATGAGCAGTTCTTC.

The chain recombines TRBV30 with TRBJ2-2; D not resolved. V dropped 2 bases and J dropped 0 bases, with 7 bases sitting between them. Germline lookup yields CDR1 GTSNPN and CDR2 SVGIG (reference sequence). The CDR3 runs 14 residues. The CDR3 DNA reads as TGTGCCTGGAGTTTTGGGCCGAACACCGGGGAGCTGTTTTTT. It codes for CAWSFGPNTGELFF.

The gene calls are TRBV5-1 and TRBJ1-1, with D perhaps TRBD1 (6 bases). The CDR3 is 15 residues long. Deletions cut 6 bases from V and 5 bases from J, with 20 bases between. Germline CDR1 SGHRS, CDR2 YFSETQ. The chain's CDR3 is CASNLVGTTGTEAFF. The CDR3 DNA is TGCGCCAGCAACCTCGTTGGGACAACCGGGACTGAAGCTTTCTTT. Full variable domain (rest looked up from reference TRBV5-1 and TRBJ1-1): KAGVTQTPRYLIKTRGQQVTLSCSPISGHRSVSWYQQTPGQGLQFLFEYFSETQRNKGNFPGRFSGRQFSNSRSEMNVSTLELGDSALYLCASNLVGTTGTEAFFGQGTRLTVV.

The CDR3 spells CASTLGGNGNTIYF. In DNA form, the CDR3 reads TGTGCCAGCACCCTGGGGGGGAACGGAAACACCATATATTTT. The genes are TRBV7-9 and TRBJ1-3; the D gene is possibly TRBD1 (5 bases). CDR1 SEHNR and CDR2 FQNEAQ come from the germline V gene (reference sequence). This CDR3 has 14 amino acids. Trimming removed 7 bases from V and 4 bases from J, with 14 bases in between. The whole variable domain, remainder taken from reference TRBV7-9 and TRBJ1-3, is DTGVSQNPRHKITKRGQNVTFRCDPISEHNRLYWYRQTLGQGPEFLTYFQNEAQLEKSRLLSDRFSAERPKGSFSTLEIQRTEQGDSAMYLCASTLGGNGNTIYFGEGSWLTVV.

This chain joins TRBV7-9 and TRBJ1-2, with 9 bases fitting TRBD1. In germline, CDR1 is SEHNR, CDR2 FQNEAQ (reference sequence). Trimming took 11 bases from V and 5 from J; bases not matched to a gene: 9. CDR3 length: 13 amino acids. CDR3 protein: CASYPGTGYGYTF. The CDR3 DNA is TGTGCCTCGTATCCCGGGACAGGGTATGGCTACACCTTC.

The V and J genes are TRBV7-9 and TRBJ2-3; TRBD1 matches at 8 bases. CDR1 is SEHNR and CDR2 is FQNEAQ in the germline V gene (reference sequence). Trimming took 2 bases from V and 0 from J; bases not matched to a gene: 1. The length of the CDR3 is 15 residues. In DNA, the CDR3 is TGTGCCAGCAGCTTACGACAGGGGAGCACAGATACGCAGTATTTT. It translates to CASSLRQGSTDTQYF.

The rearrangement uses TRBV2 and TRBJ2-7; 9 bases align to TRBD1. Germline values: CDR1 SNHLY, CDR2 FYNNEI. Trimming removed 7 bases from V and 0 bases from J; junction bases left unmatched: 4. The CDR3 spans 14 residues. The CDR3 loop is CASNQQGASYEQYF. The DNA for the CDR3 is TGTGCCAGCAATCAACAGGGGGCCTCCTACGAGCAGTACTTC.

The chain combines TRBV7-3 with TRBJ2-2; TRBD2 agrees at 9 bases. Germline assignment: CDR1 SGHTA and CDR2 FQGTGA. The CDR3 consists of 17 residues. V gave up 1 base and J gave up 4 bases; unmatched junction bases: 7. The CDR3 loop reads CASSLSGRALGTGELFF. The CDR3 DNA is TGTGCCAGCAGCTTAAGCGGGAGGGCCTTAGGCACCGGGGAGCTGTTTTTT.

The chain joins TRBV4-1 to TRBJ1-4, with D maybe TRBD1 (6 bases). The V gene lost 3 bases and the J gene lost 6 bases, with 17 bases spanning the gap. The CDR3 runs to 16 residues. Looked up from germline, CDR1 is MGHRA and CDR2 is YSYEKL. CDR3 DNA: TGCGCCAGCAGCCAGCGGGGTGGGGGGCCCGATGAAAAACTGTTTTTT. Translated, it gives CASSQRGGGPDEKLFF.

CDR3 coding DNA: TGTGCCAGCAGAACAGGATCCTATGGCTACACCTTC. Translated, it gives CASRTGSYGYTF. This sequence joins TRBV6-6 and TRBJ1-2; tentatively, D is TRBD1 (5 bases). CDR3 length equals 12 residues. The V gene's germline CDR1 is MNHNY and CDR2 SVGAGI (reference sequence). With 6 bases removed from V and 4 bases from J, the gap between germline ends came to 9 bases.

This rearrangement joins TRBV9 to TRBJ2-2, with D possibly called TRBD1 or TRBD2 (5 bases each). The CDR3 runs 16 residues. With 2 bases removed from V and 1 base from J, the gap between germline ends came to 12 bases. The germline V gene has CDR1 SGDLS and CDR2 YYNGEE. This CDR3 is CASSVSQGVNTGELFF. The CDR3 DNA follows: TGTGCCAGCAGCGTTTCTCAGGGAGTGAACACCGGGGAGCTGTTTTTT. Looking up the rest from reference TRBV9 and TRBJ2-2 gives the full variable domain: DSGVTQTPKHLITATGQRVTLRCSPRSGDLSVYWYQQSLDQGLQFLIQYYNGEERAKGNILERFSAQQFPDLHSELNLSSLELGDSALYFCASSVSQGVNTGELFFGEGSRLTVL.

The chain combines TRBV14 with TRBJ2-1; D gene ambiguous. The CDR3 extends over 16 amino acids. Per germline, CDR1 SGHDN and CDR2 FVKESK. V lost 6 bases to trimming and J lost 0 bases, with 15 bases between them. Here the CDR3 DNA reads TGTGCCAGCAGTCTGATGGAAGGGTTCTCCTACAATGAGCAGTTCTTC. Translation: CASSLMEGFSYNEQFF.